This T cell receptor beta chain originates from a study of T cells in localized non-small cell lung cancer. Per germline, CDR1 SGDLS and CDR2 YYNGEE. V shed 0 bases and J 8 bases; nucleotides not matched to a gene: 2. The CDR3 has 13 residues. This clone has just a few counts. Its antigen is unknown. Libraries were prepared by immunoSEQ multiplex PCR; TCRdb keeps only in-frame clonotypes and omits some of them. Among 50,000 or so clones listed, about three quarters were seen once. Study observations and caveats: A raised T cell density in blood coincided with lengthier overall survival. In adjacent lung, a median roughly 60 of the top 100 tumor clones were found. Compared with tumor, uninvolved adjacent lung displayed greater T cell clonality, ranking highest overall.

The clonotype originates from a woman aged 35 to 70 with stage II lung adenocarcinoma. V gene TRBV9 combines with J gene TRBJ1-5; the match to TRBD1 covers 7 bases. The sample in question was PBMCs, obtained before any cancer treatment. This chain's CDR3 is CASSVAGTEPQHF. As DNA, the CDR3 is TGTGCCAGCAGCGTAGCAGGGACAGAGCCCCAGCATTTT.